These 14 T cell receptor beta chains were all obtained from the same sample, sequenced in a study of control samples from healthy donors and cancer patients. Generated by immunoSEQ multiplex PCR, the TCRdb table keeps only in-frame clones and is missing some. The sample shows roughly 81,000 clones, 75% to 85% of them seen only once. Sequenced material: PBMCs. These receptors came from a man aged 55 to 70 with head and neck cancer.

The chain carries TRBV5-1 and TRBJ1-1, with TRBD1 as a possible D gene (5 bases). V was shortened by 0 bases and J by 5 bases, with 11 bases between the two germline ends. Germline V lookup: CDR1 SGHRS, CDR2 YFSETQ. The CDR3 is 14 residues long. In nucleotides, the CDR3 is TGCGCCAGCAGCTTGGGGGGCGCGTATACTGAAGCTTTCTTT. It translates to CASSLGGAYTEAFF.

This clone appeared once. The chain carries TRBV12-3 or TRBV12-4 and TRBJ1-2; no reliable D call. The CDR3 has 11 residues. The germline V and J ends were trimmed by 5 bases and 8 bases, with 9 bases remaining between them. The DNA of the CDR3 is TGTGCCAGCAGTACCCCTCGGGGCTACACCTTC. It yields the protein CASSTPRGYTF.

The V call is TRBV28, the J call TRBJ2-1, with 13 nucleotides matching TRBD2. With V trimmed by 1 base and J by 15 bases, 6 bases remained unmatched. The V gene's germline CDR1 is MDHEN and CDR2 SYDVKM. There are 14 residues in the CDR3. CDR3 in amino acids: CASSLLGLAGDLFF. The CDR3 bases are TGTGCCAGCAGTTTATTAGGACTAGCGGGAGACCTGTTCTTC.

Here the CDR3 DNA reads TGTGCCAGCACCCTAAGGACCAATCAGCCCCAGCATTTT. Amino acids: CASTLRTNQPQHF. V usage is TRBV12-3 or TRBV12-4 and J usage is TRBJ1-5; D is unresolved. The CDR3 is 13 residues long. Trimming took 7 bases from V and 3 from J, leaving 10 bases between them.

The CDR3 DNA reads as TGTGCCAGCAGTGAAGGGGGGGGAACCGCCACAGATACGCAGTATTTT. Its protein product is CASSEGGGTATDTQYF. The chain joins TRBV2 to TRBJ2-3; TRBD2 matches 7 bases. The CDR3 is 16 amino acids. Losses at the gene ends were 1 base for V and 2 bases for J; bases not matched to a gene: 6. Germline CDR1 SNHLY, CDR2 FYNNEI.

V usage is TRBV5-1 and J usage is TRBJ2-3; the match to TRBD2 covers 8 bases. This CDR3 region has 17 residues. J gave up 0 bases and V 5 bases, and 11 bases lay outside the gene matches. Germline CDR1 reads SGHRS; CDR2 reads YFSETQ. CDR3 in DNA: TGCGCCAGCAGAAAGGGGACCTCTAGCGGGAGCACAGATACGCAGTATTTT. This gives the protein CASRKGTSSGSTDTQYF.

The J gene is TRBJ2-5, the V gene TRBV28, with TRBD2 identical over 12 bases. Germline loops: CDR1 MDHEN, CDR2 SYDVKM. V shed 2 bases, J shed 4 bases, and the junction held 8 bases outside the gene matches. The CDR3 totals 17 residues. The CDR3 DNA reads TGTGCCAGCAGTTTACCCAGATCACTAGCGGGAGGAGAGACCCAGTACTTC. Encoded protein: CASSLPRSLAGGETQYF.

This clone was detected once. The chain combines TRBV24-1 with TRBJ2-2, with D unresolved. The V gene's germline CDR1 is KGHDR and CDR2 SFDVKD. With 2 bases removed from V and 3 bases from J, the gap between germline ends came to 0 bases. This CDR3 has 12 amino acids. This CDR3 is CATSDYTGELFF. The CDR3 coding sequence is TGTGCCACCAGTGATTACACCGGGGAGCTGTTTTTT.

This clone came up once. This rearrangement joins TRBV7-6 to TRBJ2-7, with 8 bases matching TRBD1. The ends lost 1 base at V and 2 bases at J; junction bases unmatched: 4. CDR1 and CDR2 (germline): SGHVS, FNYEAQ. The CDR3 has 15 amino acids. The CDR3 here is CASSLVAQGAYEQYF. The CDR3 nucleotides read TGTGCCAGCAGCTTAGTGGCACAGGGGGCCTACGAGCAGTACTTC.

The rearrangement links TRBV11-2 to TRBJ2-7; weak D call: TRBD2 (6 bases). Per the germline V gene, CDR1 is SGHAT and CDR2 is FQNNGV. V gave up 1 base and J gave up 2 bases, with 12 bases separating them. The CDR3 length is 15 residues. Here the CDR3 DNA reads TGTGCCAGCAGCTTAGGCGGGACGTTAACCTACGAGCAGTACTTC. This gives the protein CASSLGGTLTYEQYF.

This chain joins TRBV18 and TRBJ1-2; 12 bases are shared with TRBD1. In germline, CDR1 is KGHSH, CDR2 LQKENI. J lost 7 bases, V lost 5 bases, and 5 bases had no gene match. The CDR3 is 14 residues long. The CDR3, as DNA: TGTGCCAGCTCAGATGGGACAGGGGGCCTTGGCTACACCTTC. Protein sequence: CASSDGTGGLGYTF.

The CDR3 coding sequence is TGCAGCGGAGGACAGGGGGCTGAGCAGTTCTTC. Amino acid sequence: CSGGQGAEQFF. The chain joins TRBV29-1 to TRBJ2-1, with 11 positions matching TRBD1. The CDR3 extends over 11 amino acids. Germline V gives CDR1 SQVTM, CDR2 ANQGSEA. After removal of 7 bases from V and 9 bases from J, the junction contained 2 bases not matched to a gene.

The rearrangement uses TRBV28 and TRBJ1-2; D is ambiguous. The germline CDR1 and CDR2 sequences are MDHEN and SYDVKM. The CDR3 runs to 15 residues. Trimming removed 2 bases at V and 7 bases at J, with 17 bases between. CDR3 sequence (DNA): TGTGCCAGCAGTTTACAGCGCCCAGCTGGGAGTGGCTACACCTTC. Its protein is CASSLQRPAGSGYTF.

The V call is TRBV10-3, the J call TRBJ2-3; unclear D gene. The germline CDR1 and CDR2 sequences are ENHRY and SYGVKD. V was cut by 6 bases and J by 4 bases, with 8 bases left in between. This CDR3 contains 12 residues. CDR3 nucleotides: TGTGCCATCAGCCCAAGGGCAGATACGCAGTATTTT. Translating it yields CAISPRADTQYF.